This T cell receptor beta chain is from a study of beta chain features in type 1 diabetes. Study-wide findings and caveats: All four CD4+ subsets of Type 1 diabetes patients contained TCRB CDR3s that were moderately but significantly shorter. Among patients, naive, central memory and Treg TCRB repertoires appeared more similar than among healthy donors.

Central memory, naive, regulatory and stem cell-like memory CD4+ cells were sorted by CD45RO/CCR7/CD25/CD127/CD95/CD27. V shed 4 bases, J shed 3 bases, and the junction held 3 bases outside the gene matches. The V gene's germline CDR1 is SQVTM and CDR2 ANQGSEA. The CDR3 has 12 amino acids. All of the isolated RNA was reverse transcribed, so expressed TCRB transcripts were sequenced. Approximately 3.6 million reads per sample on average were obtained from naive, central memory and regulatory T cell samples. Sequenced by immunoSEQ multiplex PCR; TCRdb stores in-frame clones only, minus some. The sample has about 160,000 clones; over 7.5% are singletons. With respect to this clone: What it binds is not known.

This TCR was sampled from a man between 18 and 29 years old in good health. The genes are TRBV29-1 and TRBJ2-7; 7 positions agree with TRBD1. Sequences were obtained from central memory CD4+ T cells from blood. The CDR3 sequence: CSVGRDSYEQYF. CDR3 nucleotide sequence: TGCAGCGTTGGTCGGGACAGCTACGAGCAGTACTTC.